These 21 T cell receptor beta chains share one sample of origin, sequenced in a study of T cell changes during pregnancy in multiple sclerosis. Repertoires were generated with immunoSEQ multiplex PCR, while TCRdb's copy carries only in-frame clones and drops some. The sample holds 65,000 to 85,000 clones, approximately 90% seen once. Sequenced here: peripheral blood, sampled in the third trimester of pregnancy. The receptors come from a female donor with multiple sclerosis, enrolled in a pregnancy study.

The chain carries TRBV5-1 and TRBJ2-7, with 11 nucleotides matching TRBD2. V trimming: 4 bases; J trimming: 6 bases; junction bases outside the gene matches: 9. Germline V gene lookup returns CDR1 SGHRS and CDR2 YFSETQ. CDR3 length: 15 residues. CDR3 nucleotide sequence: TGCGCCAGCAGCCCGGGACTAGCGGTGGAGGGCGAGCAGTACTTC. Protein sequence: CASSPGLAVEGEQYF. Using reference TRBV5-1 and TRBJ2-7 for the parts outside the CDR3, the full variable domain is KAGVTQTPRYLIKTRGQQVTLSCSPISGHRSVSWYQQTPGQGLQFLFEYFSETQRNKGNFPGRFSGRQFSNSRSEMNVSTLELGDSALYLCASSPGLAVEGEQYFGPGTRLTVT.

The CDR3 DNA reads as TGTGCCAGCAGTCTAACCCAGCGGGGCTGGGGGGAGACCCAGTACTTC. This translates into CASSLTQRGWGETQYF. V and J are TRBV28 and TRBJ2-5; 7 bases match TRBD2. CDR1 and CDR2 from the germline V gene are MDHEN and SYDVKM. The CDR3 totals 16 residues. The V and J ends lost 5 bases and 5 bases, in that order; junction bases with no gene match: 14.

The chain uses TRBV7-9 and TRBJ1-1; TRBD1 aligns across 7 bases. V shed 5 bases and J 1 base; nucleotides not matched to a gene: 7. The length of the CDR3 is 15 residues. In germline, CDR1 is SEHNR, CDR2 FQNEAQ (reference sequence). The CDR3 spells CASSVGTVQNTEAFF. The CDR3, as DNA: TGTGCCAGCAGCGTTGGGACAGTTCAGAACACTGAAGCTTTCTTT.

V and J are TRBV5-1 and TRBJ2-1; D perhaps matches TRBD2 (6 bases). The germline V gene has CDR1 SGHRS and CDR2 YFSETQ. The CDR3 is made up of 15 amino acids. The ends were cut back, 4 bases at V and 5 bases at J, with 16 bases in the middle. CDR3 bases: TGCGCCAGCAGCCTCCCCCGGGGGACGGACAATGAGCAGTTCTTC. Translating gives CASSLPRGTDNEQFF.

This chain uses TRBV7-3 with TRBJ2-1, with unresolved D. Germline V gene data show CDR1 as SGHTA and CDR2 as FQGTGA. Trimming stripped 0 bases from V and 5 bases from J, with 5 bases between. The CDR3 length is 13 residues. CDR3 in amino acids: CASSLTSDNEQFF. CDR3 sequence (DNA): TGTGCCAGCAGCTTAACGTCGGACAATGAGCAGTTCTTC.

The chain has TRBV6-1 and TRBJ1-2, with D tentatively TRBD1 (5 bases). Germline lookup yields CDR1 MNHNS and CDR2 SASEGT. The CDR3 spans 14 residues. V lost 7 bases to trimming and J lost 5 bases, with 17 bases between them. CDR3 nucleotides: TGTGCCAGCACTCCGCGGGGGGTCCGATATGGCTACACCTTC. This sequence encodes CASTPRGVRYGYTF.

The chain combines TRBV5-4 with TRBJ1-3, with a possible D match to TRBD1 (6 bases). The CDR3 extends over 14 amino acids. The germline V gene has CDR1 SGHNT and CDR2 YYREEE (reference sequence). The germline V and J ends were trimmed by 2 bases and 6 bases, with 12 bases remaining between them. CDR3 nucleotides: TGTGCCAGCAGCTTTGGGGGCGTTGAAAACACCATATATTTT. Translating it yields CASSFGGVENTIYF. Full variable domain (outside the CDR3, taken from reference TRBV5-4 and TRBJ1-3): ETGVTQSPTHLIKTRGQQVTLRCSSQSGHNTVSWYQQALGQGPQFIFQYYREEENGRGNFPPRFSGLQFPNYSSELNVNALELDDSALYLCASSFGGVENTIYFGEGSWLTVV.

This rearrangement joins TRBV28 to TRBJ1-2; D unclear. The CDR3 contains 14 residues. Germline-derived CDR1 and CDR2 are MDHEN and SYDVKM. The ends were cut back, 1 base at V and 5 bases at J, with 11 bases in the middle. This chain's CDR3 is CASSLSPEGYGYTF. DNA of the CDR3: TGTGCCAGCAGTTTATCCCCGGAGGGATATGGCTACACCTTC.

This chain connects TRBV10-3 to TRBJ1-1, with a weak D call TRBD1 (5 bases). This CDR3 region has 12 residues. Trimming cost V 7 bases and J 6 bases, with 12 bases left between them. CDR1 and CDR2 from the germline V gene are ENHRY and SYGVKD. CDR3 region: CAINDGAAEAFF. CDR3 sequence (DNA): TGTGCCATCAATGATGGGGCAGCTGAAGCTTTCTTT.

This clone was detected only a few times. The CDR3 sequence is CASSSGRSPLHF. The CDR3 DNA reads as TGTGCCAGCAGCTCAGGGAGATCACCCCTCCACTTT. The V call is TRBV13, the J call TRBJ1-6, with a possible D match to TRBD1 (5 bases). Germline V gene lookup returns CDR1 PRHDT and CDR2 FYEKMQ (reference sequence). The V gene lost 4 bases and the J gene lost 10 bases, with 8 bases spanning the gap. The CDR3 consists of 12 residues.

V gene TRBV6-5 combines with J gene TRBJ1-6, with D uncertain. The germline CDR1 and CDR2 sequences are MNHEY and SVGAGI. This CDR3 is built from 15 residues. Trimming stripped 6 bases from V and 5 bases from J, with 14 bases between. Here the CDR3 reads CASSPKLGDNSPLHF. Here the CDR3 DNA reads TGTGCCAGCAGCCCCAAACTAGGCGATAATTCACCCCTCCACTTT.

The V and J genes are TRBV2 and TRBJ1-2; TRBD1 agrees at 8 bases. V lost 1 base, J lost 3 bases, and 1 base stayed unmatched. CDR1 is SNHLY, CDR2 FYNNEI, per germline. CDR3 length equals 14 residues. In nucleotides, the CDR3 is TGTGCCAGCAGTGAAGACAGGGGGGACTATGGCTACACCTTC. The encoded protein is CASSEDRGDYGYTF. The full variable domain, rest sourced from reference TRBV2 and TRBJ1-2, is EPEVTQTPSHQVTQMGQEVILRCVPISNHLYFYWYRQILGQKVEFLVSFYNNEISEKSEIFDDQFSVERPDGSNFTLKIRSTKLEDSAMYFCASSEDRGDYGYTFGSGTRLTVV.

The V call is TRBV9, the J call TRBJ2-2, with D perhaps matching TRBD1 (5 bases). There are 14 residues in the CDR3. V was trimmed by 1 base and J by 2 bases, leaving 6 bases between them. Germline V CDR1 and CDR2: SGDLS, YYNGEE. CDR3 DNA sequence: TGTGCCAGCAGCGTACAGGGCAACACCGGGGAGCTGTTTTTT. This translates into CASSVQGNTGELFF. Full variable domain (outside the CDR3, taken from reference TRBV9 and TRBJ2-2): DSGVTQTPKHLITATGQRVTLRCSPRSGDLSVYWYQQSLDQGLQFLIQYYNGEERAKGNILERFSAQQFPDLHSELNLSSLELGDSALYFCASSVQGNTGELFFGEGSRLTVL.

The CDR3: CASSLTGQREQYF. The CDR3 nucleotides are TGTGCCAGCAGCTTAACGGGACAGCGCGAGCAGTACTTC. The V and J genes are TRBV7-3 and TRBJ2-7; TRBD1 agrees at 7 bases. Looked up from germline, CDR1 is SGHTA and CDR2 is FQGTGA. The CDR3 has 13 amino acids. V lost 0 bases, J lost 6 bases, and 2 bases stayed unmatched.

In its sample, this clone was seen once. The chain recombines TRBV14 with TRBJ2-7; TRBD2 is a possible D gene (6 bases). The V gene's germline CDR1 is SGHDN and CDR2 FVKESK. V was pared by 2 bases and J by 2 bases, with 13 bases between. The CDR3 loop spans 15 amino acids. Here the CDR3 reads CASSQIGGAPYEQYF. CDR3 in DNA: TGTGCCAGCAGCCAAATTGGCGGGGCCCCCTACGAGCAGTACTTC.

The count of this clone is one. V usage is TRBV7-9 and J usage is TRBJ1-6; the D is unclear. The CDR3 runs to 11 residues. Germline lookup yields CDR1 SEHNR and CDR2 FQNEAQ (reference sequence). V was shortened by 4 bases and J by 8 bases, with 3 bases between the two germline ends. Here the CDR3 DNA reads TGTGCCAGCAGCTCGGATTCACCCCTCCACTTT. Translation: CASSSDSPLHF. The complete variable domain, with remaining parts taken from reference TRBV7-9 and TRBJ1-6, reads DTGVSQNPRHKITKRGQNVTFRCDPISEHNRLYWYRQTLGQGPEFLTYFQNEAQLEKSRLLSDRFSAERPKGSFSTLEIQRTEQGDSAMYLCASSSDSPLHFGNGTRLTVT.

The CDR3 DNA sequence: TGTGCCAGCAGCTGGGGCGATGGCGGTACTACACACCAGTACTTC. This translates into CASSWGDGGTTHQYF. The chain links TRBV5-4 to TRBJ2-5; tentatively, D is TRBD1 (5 bases). V lost 3 bases to trimming and J lost 10 bases, with 22 bases between them. Germline V gene lookup returns CDR1 SGHNT and CDR2 YYREEE (reference sequence). The CDR3 is 15 residues long.

The chain links TRBV5-4 to TRBJ1-1, with 8 bases identical to TRBD1. In germline, CDR1 is SGHNT, CDR2 YYREEE (reference sequence). V trimming: 5 bases; J trimming: 1 base; junction bases outside the gene matches: 1. The CDR3 runs 13 residues. The CDR3 spells CASRGQANTEAFF. As DNA, the CDR3 is TGTGCCAGCAGGGGACAGGCGAACACTGAAGCTTTCTTT.

The V call is TRBV4-3, the J call TRBJ2-3; perhaps TRBD1 as D (5 bases). Germline CDR1 reads LGHNA; CDR2 reads YSLEER. V was pared by 0 bases and J by 2 bases, with 15 bases between. The CDR3 spans 17 residues. The CDR3 is CASSQDRETAPTDTQYF. The CDR3 DNA is TGCGCCAGCAGCCAAGATCGTGAGACAGCTCCCACAGATACGCAGTATTTT.

The chain joins TRBV2 to TRBJ2-7, with 7 bases matching TRBD2. This CDR3 has 13 residues. Germline assignment: CDR1 SNHLY and CDR2 FYNNEI. Trimming at V came to 4 bases and at J to 7 bases, leaving 7 bases not matched to a gene. The CDR3 spells CASSASGGNEQYF. CDR3 nucleotide sequence: TGTGCCAGCAGTGCCTCGGGAGGTAATGAGCAGTACTTC.

On this clone itself: At one end the junction does not follow the germline gene, possibly because of a read error. Different DNA sequences within this sample yield the same CDR3. J is TRBJ1-1 and V is TRBV5-1; D gene ambiguous. This CDR3 spans 13 amino acids. Germline loops: CDR1 SGHRS, CDR2 YFSETQ. CDR3 bases: TGCGCCAGCAGTTTGGGCGGGAACACTGAAGCTTTCTTT. Translated, it gives CASSLGGNTEAFF.